This T cell receptor (beta chain) came from a study of long-term antiretroviral therapy in people with HIV. Broader study findings: Pre-ART clonal expansion yielded clones that dominated the repertoire at all time points.

Survey-level resolution applied to immunoSEQ assay v3.0. TCRdb's copy holds only in-frame clones and misses some; the assay was immunoSEQ multiplex PCR. Found here are some 21,000 clones, roughly three quarters of them singletons; the top ten hold 9.5% to 15%. Concerning this clone: Its antigen is undetermined.

CDR3 length: 15 amino acids. The V gene end was trimmed by 3 bases and the J gene end by 4 bases; junction bases not matched to a gene: 2. Per germline, CDR1 SSHAT and CDR2 FNYEAQ (reference sequence). Treated in the United States were all of the participants with HIV. V gene TRBV7-7 combines with J gene TRBJ2-1; 11 nucleotides line up with TRBD2. This TCR came from a middle-aged woman with HIV. Sequences were derived from unsorted PBMCs, sampled about 21 months before starting antiretroviral therapy. The CDR3 DNA reads TGTGCCAGCAGCTTGGGGACTAGCGGTTACAATGAGCAGTTCTTC. Translating gives CASSLGTSGYNEQFF.